This entry concerns a single T cell receptor (beta chain). Its antigen is not identified. The sample contains more than one DNA sequence encoding this CDR3. The investigators reverse transcribed all of the isolated RNA, so they sequenced expressed TCRB transcripts. Read counts averaged about 3.57 million for samples of naive, central memory and regulatory T cells. Here immunoSEQ multiplex PCR was the method, and the copy in TCRdb shows in-frame clones only, minus some. The table shows around 500,000 clones, with approximately 10% occurring only once. This sample is part of a study of beta chain features in type 1 diabetes. About the research overall: On cell yields, gender and age, patients and healthy donors were similar.

The V and J ends lost 3 bases and 4 bases respectively, with 6 bases between them. The CDR3 totals 12 residues. Germline CDR1 and CDR2: MNHEY and SVGAGI. Whole-study results and caveats: The study notes PCR might favor shorter templates equally in patients and controls. Cells that show high TCR expression could be over-represented by cDNA sequencing.

Sequenced sample: naive CD4+ T cells from blood. This sequence originates from a woman under 30 in good health. V and J are TRBV6-5 and TRBJ2-5; D is perhaps TRBD1 (5 bases). CDR3 in amino acids: CASSYRGETQYF. In DNA form, the CDR3 reads TGTGCCAGCAGTTATAGGGGAGAGACCCAGTACTTC.